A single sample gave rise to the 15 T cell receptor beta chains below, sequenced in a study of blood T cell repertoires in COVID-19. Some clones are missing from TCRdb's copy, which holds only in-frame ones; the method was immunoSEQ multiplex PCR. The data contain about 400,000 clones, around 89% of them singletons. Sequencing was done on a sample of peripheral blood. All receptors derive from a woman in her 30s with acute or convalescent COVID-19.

The DNA of the CDR3 is TGTGCCACCGGACTAGCGACATCGGAGACCCAGTACTTC. Translation gives CATGLATSETQYF. J is TRBJ2-5 and V is TRBV24-1; 9 nucleotides line up with TRBD2. V shed 9 bases and J 5 bases; nucleotides not matched to a gene: 6. Germline lookup yields CDR1 KGHDR and CDR2 SFDVKD. The CDR3 covers 13 residues.

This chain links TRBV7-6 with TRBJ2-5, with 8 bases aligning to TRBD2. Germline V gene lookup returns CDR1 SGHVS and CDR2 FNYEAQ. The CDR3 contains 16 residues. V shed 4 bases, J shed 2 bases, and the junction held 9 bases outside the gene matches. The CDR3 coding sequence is TGTGCCAGCAGCTACCGGGGGGGGACTACGCAAGAGACCCAGTACTTC. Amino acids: CASSYRGGTTQETQYF.

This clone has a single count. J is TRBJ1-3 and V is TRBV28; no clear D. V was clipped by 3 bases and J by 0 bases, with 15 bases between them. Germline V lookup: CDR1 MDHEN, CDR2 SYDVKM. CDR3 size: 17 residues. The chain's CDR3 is CASSLDPEGTSGNTIYF. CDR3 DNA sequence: TGTGCCAGCAGTTTGGACCCTGAGGGAACCTCTGGAAACACCATATATTTT.

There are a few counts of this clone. CDR3 sequence: CASSSDRRSYEQYF. The CDR3 bases are TGTGCCAGCAGCTCGGACAGGCGGTCCTACGAGCAGTACTTC. The chain links TRBV7-8 to TRBJ2-7, with TRBD1 identical over 7 bases. Per germline, CDR1 SGHVS and CDR2 FQNEAQ. The V segment lost 4 bases and the J segment 1 base; nucleotides outside the gene matches: 4. The CDR3 length is 14 residues. The entire variable domain, with the rest obtained from reference TRBV7-8 and TRBJ2-7, is as follows: GAGVSQSPRYKVAKRGQDVALRCDPISGHVSLFWYQQALGQGPEFLTYFQNEAQLDKSGLPSDRFFAERPEGSVSTLKIQRTQQEDSAVYLCASSSDRRSYEQYFGPGTRLTVT.

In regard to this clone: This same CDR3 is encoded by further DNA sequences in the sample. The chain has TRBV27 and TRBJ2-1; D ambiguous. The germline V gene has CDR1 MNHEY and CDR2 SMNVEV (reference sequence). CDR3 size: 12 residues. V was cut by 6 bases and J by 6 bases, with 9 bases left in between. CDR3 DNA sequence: TGTGCCAGCAGCTCATCGGGCAATGAGCAGTTCTTC. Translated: CASSSSGNEQFF.

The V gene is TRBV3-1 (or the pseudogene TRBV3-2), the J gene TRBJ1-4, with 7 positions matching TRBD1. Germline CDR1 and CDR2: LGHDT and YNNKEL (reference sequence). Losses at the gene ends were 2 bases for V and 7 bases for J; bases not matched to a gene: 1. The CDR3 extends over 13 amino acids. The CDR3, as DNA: TGTGCCAGCAGCCAACAGGGGGGTGAAAAACTGTTTTTT. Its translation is CASSQQGGEKLFF.

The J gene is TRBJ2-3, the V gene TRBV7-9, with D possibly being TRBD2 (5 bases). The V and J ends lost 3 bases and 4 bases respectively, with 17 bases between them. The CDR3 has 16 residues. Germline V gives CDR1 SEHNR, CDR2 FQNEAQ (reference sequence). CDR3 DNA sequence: TGTGCCAGCAGCTTTTCCAAGAGGGTGGGCGCAGATACGCAGTATTTT. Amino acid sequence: CASSFSKRVGADTQYF. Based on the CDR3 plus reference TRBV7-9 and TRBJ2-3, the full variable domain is DTGVSQNPRHKITKRGQNVTFRCDPISEHNRLYWYRQTLGQGPEFLTYFQNEAQLEKSRLLSDRFSAERPKGSFSTLEIQRTEQGDSAMYLCASSFSKRVGADTQYFGPGTRLTVL.

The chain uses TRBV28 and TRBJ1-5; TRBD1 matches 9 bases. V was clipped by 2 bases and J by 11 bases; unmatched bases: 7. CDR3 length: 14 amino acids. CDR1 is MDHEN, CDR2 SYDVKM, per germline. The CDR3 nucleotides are TGTGCCAGCAGTTTAAATAATCGACAGGGGGCCCAGCATTTT. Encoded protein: CASSLNNRQGAQHF. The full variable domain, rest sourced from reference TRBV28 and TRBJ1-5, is DVKVTQSSRYLVKRTGEKVFLECVQDMDHENMFWYRQDPGLGLRLIYFSYDVKMKEKGDIPEGYSVSREKKERFSLILESASTNQTSMYLCASSLNNRQGAQHFGDGTRLSIL.

The CDR3 DNA follows: TGTGCCAGCAGCTTCTGGACTGGGTACGAGCAGTACTTC. Residues: CASSFWTGYEQYF. V is TRBV7-9 and J is TRBJ2-7; perhaps TRBD2 as D (5 bases). The CDR3 has 13 residues. Germline CDR1 reads SEHNR; CDR2 reads FQNEAQ (reference sequence). V lost 3 bases, J lost 4 bases, and 10 bases lay in between.

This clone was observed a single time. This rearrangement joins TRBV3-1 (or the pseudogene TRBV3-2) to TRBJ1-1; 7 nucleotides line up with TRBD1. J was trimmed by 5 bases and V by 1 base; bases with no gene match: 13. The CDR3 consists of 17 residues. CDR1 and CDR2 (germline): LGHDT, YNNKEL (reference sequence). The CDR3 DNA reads TGTGCCAGCAGCCAAGTCCGCGGCAGAACAGGGGATACTGAAGCTTTCTTT. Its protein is CASSQVRGRTGDTEAFF.

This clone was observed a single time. CDR3 sequence (DNA): TGTGCCAGCAGCTTAGGATTGGGAGGCGAAGCTTTCTTT. Its protein product is CASSLGLGGEAFF. This chain connects TRBV11-3 to TRBJ1-1; D ambiguous. CDR1 SGHNT and CDR2 YENEEA come from the germline V gene. The CDR3 is 13 amino acids. V was clipped by 1 base and J by 8 bases, with 11 bases between them.

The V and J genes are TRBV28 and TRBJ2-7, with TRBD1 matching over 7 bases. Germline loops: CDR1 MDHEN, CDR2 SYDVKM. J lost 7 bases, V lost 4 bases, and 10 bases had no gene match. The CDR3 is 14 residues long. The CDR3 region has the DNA TGTGCCAGCAGTTCGGACAGGAGGAAGATGGAGCAGTACTTC. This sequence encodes CASSSDRRKMEQYF.

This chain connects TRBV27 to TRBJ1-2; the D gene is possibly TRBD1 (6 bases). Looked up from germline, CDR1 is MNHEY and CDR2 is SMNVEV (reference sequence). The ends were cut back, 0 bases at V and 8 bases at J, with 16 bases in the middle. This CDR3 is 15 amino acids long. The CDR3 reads CASSLSAGGPGGYTF. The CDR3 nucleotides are TGTGCCAGCAGTTTATCGGCCGGGGGGCCGGGGGGCTACACCTTC.

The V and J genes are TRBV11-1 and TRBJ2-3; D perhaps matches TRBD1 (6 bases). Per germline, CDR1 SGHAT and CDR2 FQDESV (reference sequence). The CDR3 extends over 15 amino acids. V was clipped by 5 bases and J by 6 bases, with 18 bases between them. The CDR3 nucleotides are TGTGCCAGCAGCCCCTTGGCAGGGGCCAGGGATACGCAGTATTTT. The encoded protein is CASSPLAGARDTQYF.

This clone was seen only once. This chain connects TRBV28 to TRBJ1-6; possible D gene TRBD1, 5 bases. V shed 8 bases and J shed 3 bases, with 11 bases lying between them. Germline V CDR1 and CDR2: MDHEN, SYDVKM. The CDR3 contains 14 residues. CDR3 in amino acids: CASVGGYYNSPLHF. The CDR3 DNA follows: TGTGCCAGCGTCGGGGGATACTATAATTCACCCCTCCACTTT. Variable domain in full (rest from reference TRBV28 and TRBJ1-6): DVKVTQSSRYLVKRTGEKVFLECVQDMDHENMFWYRQDPGLGLRLIYFSYDVKMKEKGDIPEGYSVSREKKERFSLILESASTNQTSMYLCASVGGYYNSPLHFGNGTRLTVT.